This T cell receptor (beta chain) stems from a study of blood T cells in healthy people across ages. About this clonotype itself: Its antigen is unknown.

Study conclusions and caveats: Naive T cell percentage strongly correlated with TCR beta diversity. A greater number of naive CD4+ cells and higher diversity distinguished long-lived donors from aged donors.

A second roughly 6 to 12 cycle PCR used barcoded and J-beta primers. TCRdb independently ran MiXCR on the 5' RACE reads; one entry per CDR3 protein. The sample yields approximately 830,000 distinct CDR3 sequences, about 62% seen once. V lost 1 base to trimming and J lost 4 bases, with 17 bases between them. Germline loops: CDR1 DFQATT, CDR2 SNEGSKA (reference sequence). The CDR3 spans 16 residues. The chain links TRBV20-1 to TRBJ2-4, with D maybe TRBD2 (8 bases). Input material: blood. The TCR was taken from a man aged 25 to 40 in good health. CDR3 bases: TGCAGTGCTAGAGTACGGGAGGGGACAGCTAAAAACATTCAGTACTTC. Encoded protein: CSARVREGTAKNIQYF.